This is a list of T cell receptor beta chains from one sample in a study of T cell responses to AZD1222 COVID-19 vaccine. Only in-frame clones appear in the TCRdb table, and some are missing; sequencing was by immunoSEQ multiplex PCR. Of about 130,000 clones listed, approximately 85% are singletons. The sample consisted of peripheral blood, taken 28 days after the second AZD1222 dose. The receptors shown here come from an adult who received the AZD1222 COVID-19 vaccine. Both conserved end residues are part of each CDR3. A D gene is named only where the DNA matches it firmly. Size values are once, few and many counts, or a class for expanded clones, and some rows have none.

TGTGCCAGCAGTGAACCGACAGGGAGCTATGGCTACACCTTC	CASSEPTGSYGYTF	TRBD1	TRBV6-1	TRBJ1-2	NA
TGTGCCAGCAGCAAAGTCACCCGAGAGACCCAGTACTTC	CASSKVTRETQYF	NA	TRBV21-1	TRBJ2-5	NA
TGCGCCAGCAGCCAAGGAGTTGTCCGGGGCCCTTATCAGCCCCAGCATTTT	CASSQGVVRGPYQPQHF	NA	TRBV4-1	TRBJ1-5	NA
TGTGCCAGCAACCGGGACAGGGGGACTGAAGCTTTCTTT	CASNRDRGTEAFF	TRBD1	TRBV2	TRBJ1-1	NA
TGTGCTAGCAGCTTAGCCACCAGAGAGAGGGGGCTTTGCAATCAGCCCCAGCATTTT	CASSLATRERGLCNQPQHF	TRBD1	TRBV7-7	TRBJ1-5	once
TGTGCCAGCAGCTTAGGCCAGGGGAGGAATGGCTACACCTTC	CASSLGQGRNGYTF	NA	TRBV7-9	TRBJ1-2	NA
TGTGCCAGCAGCCCCAATGGAGGGAATCGTGAGGATACGCAGTATTTT	CASSPNGGNREDTQYF	NA	TRBV11-3	TRBJ2-3	once
TGTGCCAGCAGCGCTGTAGTAGGTACTACTCCCTATGGCTACACCTTC	CASSAVVGTTPYGYTF	NA	TRBV2	TRBJ1-2	NA
TGTGCCAGCAGCGACGGGACTAGCGGTACAGATACGCAGTATTTT	CASSDGTSGTDTQYF	NA	TRBV21-1	TRBJ2-3	NA
TGCGCCAGCAGCTTGGACAGAGCTGGAAACACCATATATTTT	CASSLDRAGNTIYF	NA	TRBV5-1	TRBJ1-3	NA
TGTGCCAGCAGCCAAGCCCTAGATCAGCCCCAGCATTTT	CASSQALDQPQHF	NA	TRBV3-1/TRBV3-2	TRBJ1-5	NA
TGTGCCAGCAGCCAGGCTGGGGTGACAGGGAGGAATTCACCCCTCCACTTT	CASSQAGVTGRNSPLHF	TRBD1	TRBV4-2	TRBJ1-6	NA
TGTGCCAGCAGTGAACTCGGAGGGGAATATGGCTACACCTTC	CASSELGGEYGYTF	NA	TRBV25-1	TRBJ1-2	NA
TGTGCCTGGAGGAAAGACGAAAACTATGGCTACACCTTC	CAWRKDENYGYTF	NA	TRBV30	TRBJ1-2	NA
TGTGCCAGCAGCGAAAGCCCCGTCACTAGCACAGATACGCAGTATTTT	CASSESPVTSTDTQYF	NA	TRBV11-3	TRBJ2-3	NA
TGCGCCAGCAGCCTGGGTGGGGGTATGGGAGAGACCCAGTACTTC	CASSLGGGMGETQYF	NA	TRBV5-1	TRBJ2-5	NA
TGCAGCGTTTCAGCGACAGGGGTTCTCGAGCAGTACTTC	CSVSATGVLEQYF	TRBD1	TRBV29-1	TRBJ2-7	NA
TGTGCCAGCAGTGAGTTTTCAACGGGGCCCCAGCATTTT	CASSEFSTGPQHF	NA	TRBV6-1	TRBJ1-5	NA
TGTGCCAGCAGCCTATCCGGGGGGGGCTACAATGAGCAGTTCTTC	CASSLSGGGYNEQFF	TRBD2	TRBV7-2	TRBJ2-1	NA
TGTGCCACCAGTGAGCGTAAACACCGGGACAGGGTTCATGGCTACACCTTC	CATSERKHRDRVHGYTF	TRBD1	TRBV24-1	TRBJ1-2	NA
TGTGCCAGCAGCGTAGGGCAGGGGACCTACGAGCAGTACTTC	CASSVGQGTYEQYF	NA	TRBV9	TRBJ2-7	NA
TGTGCCAGCAGTTTATGGCAGGGTAATCAGCCCCAGCATTTT	CASSLWQGNQPQHF	NA	TRBV27	TRBJ1-5	NA
TGTGCCAGTAGTGACCAACAGGGGCAATCTGGCTACACCTTC	CASSDQQGQSGYTF	TRBD1	TRBV19	TRBJ1-2	NA
TGTGCCAGCAGTGTAAGGAGGCAGGTTATTAGCAATCAGCCCCAGCATTTT	CASSVRRQVISNQPQHF	NA	TRBV2	TRBJ1-5	NA
TGTGCCAGCAGCTTAGGGAGGGGACAAGTGGTAGGTGAGCAGTTCTTC	CASSLGRGQVVGEQFF	NA	TRBV7-2	TRBJ2-1	NA
TGTGCCAGCAGGGGGTTTGACAAAACTAACTATGGCTACACCTTC	CASRGFDKTNYGYTF	NA	TRBV6-5	TRBJ1-2	NA
TGTGCCAGCAGCAGGAGCGGGGACAACACCGGGGAGCTGTTTTTT	CASSRSGDNTGELFF	TRBD2	TRBV7-9	TRBJ2-2	NA
TGTGCCAGCAGCTCCTTTCAAGGGCGGCTTCGCGGCGAGCAGTACTTC	CASSSFQGRLRGEQYF	NA	TRBV7-9	TRBJ2-7	NA
TGTGCCAGCAGTCTCCACAGTGAAACTGAAGCTTTCTTT	CASSLHSETEAFF	NA	TRBV12-3/TRBV12-4	TRBJ1-1	NA
TGTGCCAGCAGACAATGGACAGGGAGGAACATTCAGTACTTC	CASRQWTGRNIQYF	TRBD1	TRBV5-6	TRBJ2-4	many
TGTGCCAGCAGTGGGACAGGGCTCGGGTTT	CASSGTGLGF	TRBD1	TRBV28	TRBJ1-1	few
TGTGCCAGCAGCTTAGCCCGGGAGACCCAGTACTTC	CASSLARETQYF	NA	TRBV11-2	TRBJ2-5	NA
TGCGCCAGCAGCGCGGGACAGGATAATTCACCCCTCCACTTT	CASSAGQDNSPLHF	TRBD1	TRBV5-1	TRBJ1-6	NA
TGTGCCAGCAGTTTATCGACAGGGGGGGGGTACGAGCAGTACTTC	CASSLSTGGGYEQYF	TRBD1	TRBV27	TRBJ2-7	NA
TGTGCCAGCAGTAGAAGTTCAGGGGGTGCCGGGGAGCTGTTTTTT	CASSRSSGGAGELFF	TRBD1	TRBV6-5	TRBJ2-2	NA
TGTGCCAGTAGTATCCCTTTCCGGACAGGGGACAATCAGCCCCAGCATTTT	CASSIPFRTGDNQPQHF	TRBD1	TRBV19	TRBJ1-5	NA
TGTGCCAGCAGCACAGGGGATCAGCCCCAGCATTTT	CASSTGDQPQHF	TRBD1	TRBV12-3/TRBV12-4	TRBJ1-5	NA
TGTGCCAGCAGCACCTATGACAGGGACTATAATTCACCCCTCCACTTT	CASSTYDRDYNSPLHF	TRBD1	TRBV9	TRBJ1-6	NA
TGTGCCAGCAGCTTAGGGACAGCGGGAGGTCCCTACGAGCAGTACTTC	CASSLGTAGGPYEQYF	TRBD2	TRBV11-1	TRBJ2-7	NA
TGTGCCAGCAGTTTGGCGACAGGCGGTAACTCTGGAAACACCATATATTTT	CASSLATGGNSGNTIYF	NA	TRBV28	TRBJ1-3	once
TGTGCCAGCAGTGAGAACAGGCCGCCGAATTCACCCCTCCACTTT	CASSENRPPNSPLHF	NA	TRBV6-4	TRBJ1-6	NA
TGTGCCAGCAGCCGCGGGGGCCCGAACACCGGGGAGCTGTTTTTT	CASSRGGPNTGELFF	NA	TRBV28	TRBJ2-2	NA
TGTGCCAGCAGCCAAGAACTAAGCGGCCAAGAGACCCAGTACTTC	CASSQELSGQETQYF	NA	TRBV4-2	TRBJ2-5	NA
TGTGCCAGCAGTTCCCCTGGCTTTTACAGCGGGACCTCTTACGAGCAGTACTTC	CASSSPGFYSGTSYEQYF	TRBD2	TRBV28	TRBJ2-7	NA
TGTGCCAGCAGCGCGGGTGGGGAGCTGTTTTTT	CASSAGGELFF	NA	TRBV7-3	TRBJ2-2	NA